This is a list of T cell receptor beta chains from one sample in a study of blood T cells in healthy people across ages. One entry per CDR3 protein results from TCRdb running MiXCR on the 5' RACE reads. The sample yields some 1.1 million distinct CDR3 sequences, roughly two fifths seen once. The sequenced sample consisted of blood. The origin of the receptors is a man younger than 35 in good health. Each CDR3 is given with its conserved first and last residue. The order of the fields is CDR3 DNA, CDR3 protein, V gene, J gene, CDR3 length, clone size, D gene. D genes are given only for firm matches. Rows give clone size only sometimes, using once, few, many, or a class for an expanded clone.

CDR3 DNA: TGTGCCAGCGGTGGGGGGAGTGAGGAGACCCAGTACTTC
CDR3 protein: CASGGGSEETQYF
V gene: TRBV12-3/TRBV12-4
J gene: TRBJ2-5
CDR3 length: 13
clone size: -
D gene: -

CDR3 DNA: TGCAGCGCCGGGGACGAGGGGTATGGCTACACCTTC
CDR3 protein: CSAGDEGYGYTF
V gene: TRBV29-1
J gene: TRBJ1-2
CDR3 length: 12
clone size: few
D gene: -

CDR3 DNA: TGTGCCAGCAGCCAGAGACGGACACCTTACTATGGCTACACCTTC
CDR3 protein: CASSQRRTPYYGYTF
V gene: TRBV3-1
J gene: TRBJ1-2
CDR3 length: 15
clone size: -
D gene: -

CDR3 DNA: TGCGCCAGCAGCTACGACATGGCCAGCAACTATGGCTACACCTTC
CDR3 protein: CASSYDMASNYGYTF
V gene: TRBV5-1
J gene: TRBJ1-2
CDR3 length: 15
clone size: few
D gene: -

CDR3 DNA: TGTGCCAGCAGTTACCCGGGATATAGCAATCAGCCCCAGCATTTT
CDR3 protein: CASSYPGYSNQPQHF
V gene: TRBV6-6
J gene: TRBJ1-5
CDR3 length: 15
clone size: -
D gene: -

CDR3 DNA: TGTGCCAGCAGTCCGCAGGGTCCCTATGGCTACACCTTC
CDR3 protein: CASSPQGPYGYTF
V gene: TRBV27
J gene: TRBJ1-2
CDR3 length: 13
clone size: few
D gene: -

CDR3 DNA: TGTGCCAGCAGTCCTCCCGACAGCAAGGGCCTTGAAGCTTTCTTT
CDR3 protein: CASSPPDSKGLEAFF
V gene: TRBV12-3/TRBV12-4
J gene: TRBJ1-1
CDR3 length: 15
clone size: few
D gene: -

CDR3 DNA: TGTGCCAGCAGCTCCCTAGGGGCTTATGGCTACACCTTC
CDR3 protein: CASSSLGAYGYTF
V gene: TRBV6-6
J gene: TRBJ1-2
CDR3 length: 13
clone size: many
D gene: -

CDR3 DNA: TGCGCCAGCAGCCAACAACCACCTCTACAAACTAATGAAAAACTGTTTTTT
CDR3 protein: CASSQQPPLQTNEKLFF
V gene: TRBV4-1
J gene: TRBJ1-4
CDR3 length: 17
clone size: few
D gene: -

CDR3 DNA: TGTGCCAGCAGTTCCTCGGGGGCGCATACAGATACGCAGTATTTT
CDR3 protein: CASSSSGAHTDTQYF
V gene: TRBV28
J gene: TRBJ2-3
CDR3 length: 15
clone size: -
D gene: -

CDR3 DNA: TGTGCCAGCAGCCTACGGGGGGGGCTGGGCAATCAGCCCCAGCATTTT
CDR3 protein: CASSLRGGLGNQPQHF
V gene: TRBV12-3/TRBV12-4
J gene: TRBJ1-5
CDR3 length: 16
clone size: few
D gene: -

CDR3 DNA: TGTGCCAGCAGTACCGCGGACAGACCTGATTACGAGCAGTACTTC
CDR3 protein: CASSTADRPDYEQYF
V gene: TRBV6-2/TRBV6-3
J gene: TRBJ2-7
CDR3 length: 15
clone size: -
D gene: -

CDR3 DNA: TGTGCCAGCAGCCTTGGGGGGACACGGCTGACTAACTATGGCTACACCTTC
CDR3 protein: CASSLGGTRLTNYGYTF
V gene: TRBV27
J gene: TRBJ1-2
CDR3 length: 17
clone size: few
D gene: -

CDR3 DNA: TGTGCCAGCAGTTTACGCAGACCAACCGGGGTACGCGAGCAGTACTTC
CDR3 protein: CASSLRRPTGVREQYF
V gene: TRBV12-3/TRBV12-4
J gene: TRBJ2-7
CDR3 length: 16
clone size: -
D gene: -

CDR3 DNA: TGTGCCAGCAGCGACCCGGGGGGGTACACTAGCACAGATACGCAGTATTTT
CDR3 protein: CASSDPGGYTSTDTQYF
V gene: TRBV4-2
J gene: TRBJ2-3
CDR3 length: 17
clone size: -
D gene: TRBD2

CDR3 DNA: TGTGCCAGCAGCTTAGGGACACGGGCCTATGGCTACACCTTC
CDR3 protein: CASSLGTRAYGYTF
V gene: TRBV7-9
J gene: TRBJ1-2
CDR3 length: 14
clone size: few
D gene: -

CDR3 DNA: TGTGCCAGCAGCTTTTCGGCACAGAGTTCCATGAACACTGAAGCTTTCTTT
CDR3 protein: CASSFSAQSSMNTEAFF
V gene: TRBV12-1
J gene: TRBJ1-1
CDR3 length: 17
clone size: many
D gene: -

CDR3 DNA: TGTGCCAGCAGTTCCCCCCTGGGACAGACAGATACGCAGTATTTT
CDR3 protein: CASSSPLGQTDTQYF
V gene: TRBV6-2/TRBV6-3
J gene: TRBJ2-3
CDR3 length: 15
clone size: -
D gene: TRBD1

CDR3 DNA: TGTGCCAGCAGTTCCCGCACAGATACGCAGTATTTT
CDR3 protein: CASSSRTDTQYF
V gene: TRBV5-1
J gene: TRBJ2-3
CDR3 length: 12
clone size: many
D gene: -

CDR3 DNA: TGCAGTGCTAGCCCCAGGGAATTTAATGAAAAACTGTTTTTT
CDR3 protein: CSASPREFNEKLFF
V gene: TRBV20-1
J gene: TRBJ1-4
CDR3 length: 14
clone size: -
D gene: -

CDR3 DNA: TGTGCCAGCAGCGACGGGTACAGGACTAAGAGCTCCTACAATGAGCAGTTCTTC
CDR3 protein: CASSDGYRTKSSYNEQFF
V gene: TRBV7-6
J gene: TRBJ2-1
CDR3 length: 18
clone size: -
D gene: -

CDR3 DNA: TGCAGTGCGTCCCATGGGGCGTATAGCAATCAGCCCCAGCATTTT
CDR3 protein: CSASHGAYSNQPQHF
V gene: TRBV20-1
J gene: TRBJ1-5
CDR3 length: 15
clone size: -
D gene: -

CDR3 DNA: TGCAGTGCTAGAGGAAAGGGGGAGGCGCAGTACTTC
CDR3 protein: CSARGKGEAQYF
V gene: TRBV20-1
J gene: TRBJ2-5
CDR3 length: 12
clone size: few
D gene: -

CDR3 DNA: TGCGCCAGCGGACACCCGGGGTCCAATGAGCAGTTCTTC
CDR3 protein: CASGHPGSNEQFF
V gene: TRBV4-1
J gene: TRBJ2-1
CDR3 length: 13
clone size: -
D gene: -

CDR3 DNA: TGTGCCAGCGCCAGGGGTTATCAGCCCCAGCATTTT
CDR3 protein: CASARGYQPQHF
V gene: TRBV6-2/TRBV6-3
J gene: TRBJ1-5
CDR3 length: 12
clone size: few
D gene: -

CDR3 DNA: TGTGCCAGCAGGCCCCTAGCGGGGGGCTCCTACAATGAGCAGTTCTTC
CDR3 protein: CASRPLAGGSYNEQFF
V gene: TRBV12-3/TRBV12-4
J gene: TRBJ2-1
CDR3 length: 16
clone size: -
D gene: TRBD2

CDR3 DNA: TGTGCCAGCAGCCATTCAGGGTATGTTAACACTGAAGCTTTCTTT
CDR3 protein: CASSHSGYVNTEAFF
V gene: TRBV14
J gene: TRBJ1-1
CDR3 length: 15
clone size: -
D gene: -

CDR3 DNA: TGCGCCAGCAGCCAAGCGGCGGGGGGGAGCACAGATACGCAGTATTTT
CDR3 protein: CASSQAAGGSTDTQYF
V gene: TRBV4-3
J gene: TRBJ2-3
CDR3 length: 16
clone size: -
D gene: TRBD2

CDR3 DNA: TGTGCCAGCAGCTTGAGGACAGAAATTCACAATGAGCAGTTCTTC
CDR3 protein: CASSLRTEIHNEQFF
V gene: TRBV11-2
J gene: TRBJ2-1
CDR3 length: 15
clone size: -
D gene: -

CDR3 DNA: TGTGCCAGCAGTAAGACGGGGGAGATTGAAGCTTTCTTT
CDR3 protein: CASSKTGEIEAFF
V gene: TRBV12-3/TRBV12-4
J gene: TRBJ1-1
CDR3 length: 13
clone size: -
D gene: -

CDR3 DNA: TGTGCCAGCAGTTACTGGTCCCCTGCAGATACGCAGTATTTT
CDR3 protein: CASSYWSPADTQYF
V gene: TRBV6-6
J gene: TRBJ2-3
CDR3 length: 14
clone size: -
D gene: -

CDR3 DNA: TGTGCCAGCAGCCTTGTGAGGGGGGGCAAAGATACGCAGTATTTT
CDR3 protein: CASSLVRGGKDTQYF
V gene: TRBV7-9
J gene: TRBJ2-3
CDR3 length: 15
clone size: few
D gene: -

CDR3 DNA: TGTGCCACTTTGGCCGGGGGTCTTAACTATGGCTACACCTTC
CDR3 protein: CATLAGGLNYGYTF
V gene: TRBV6-6
J gene: TRBJ1-2
CDR3 length: 14
clone size: -
D gene: -

CDR3 DNA: TGTGCCAGCAGCTCCCCTGCTTCAGGACACCACAAATCCACCTTC
CDR3 protein: CASSSPASGHHKSTF
V gene: TRBV7-2
J gene: TRBJ1-2
CDR3 length: 15
clone size: -
D gene: -

CDR3 DNA: TGTGCCAGCAGCCCAGAGGACAAGAACACTGAAGCTTTCTTT
CDR3 protein: CASSPEDKNTEAFF
V gene: TRBV7-2
J gene: TRBJ1-1
CDR3 length: 14
clone size: -
D gene: -